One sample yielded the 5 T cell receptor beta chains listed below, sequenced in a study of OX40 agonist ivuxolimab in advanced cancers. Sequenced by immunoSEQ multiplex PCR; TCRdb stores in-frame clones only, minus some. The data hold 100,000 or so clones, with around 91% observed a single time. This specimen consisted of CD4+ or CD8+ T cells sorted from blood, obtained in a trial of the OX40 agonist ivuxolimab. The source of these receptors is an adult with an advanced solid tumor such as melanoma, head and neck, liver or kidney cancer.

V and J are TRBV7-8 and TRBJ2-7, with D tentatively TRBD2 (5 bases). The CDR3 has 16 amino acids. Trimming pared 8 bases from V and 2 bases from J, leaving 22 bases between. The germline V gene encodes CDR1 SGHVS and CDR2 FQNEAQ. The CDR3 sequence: CASGLMRRLPTYEQYF. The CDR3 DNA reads TGTGCCAGCGGCCTTATGAGGAGGCTGCCAACCTACGAGCAGTACTTC.

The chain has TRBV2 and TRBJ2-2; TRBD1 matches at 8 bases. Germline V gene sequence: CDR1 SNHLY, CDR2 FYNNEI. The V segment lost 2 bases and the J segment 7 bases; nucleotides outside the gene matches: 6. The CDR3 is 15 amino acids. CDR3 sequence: CASSEFQGAGGELFF. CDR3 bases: TGTGCCAGCAGTGAATTCCAGGGGGCGGGCGGGGAGCTGTTTTTT.

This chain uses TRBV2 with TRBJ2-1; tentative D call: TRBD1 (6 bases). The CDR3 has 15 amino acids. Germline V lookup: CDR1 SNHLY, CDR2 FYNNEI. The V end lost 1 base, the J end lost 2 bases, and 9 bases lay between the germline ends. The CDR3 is CASSEVKGAYNEQFF. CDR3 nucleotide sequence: TGTGCCAGCAGTGAAGTAAAGGGGGCCTACAATGAGCAGTTCTTC.

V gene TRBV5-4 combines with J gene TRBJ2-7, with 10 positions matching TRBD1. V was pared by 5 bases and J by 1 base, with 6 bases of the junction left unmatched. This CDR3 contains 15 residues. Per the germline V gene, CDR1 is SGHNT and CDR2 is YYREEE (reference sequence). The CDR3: CASRRDRGLSYEQYF. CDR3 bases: TGTGCCAGCAGACGCGACAGGGGGCTATCCTACGAGCAGTACTTC.

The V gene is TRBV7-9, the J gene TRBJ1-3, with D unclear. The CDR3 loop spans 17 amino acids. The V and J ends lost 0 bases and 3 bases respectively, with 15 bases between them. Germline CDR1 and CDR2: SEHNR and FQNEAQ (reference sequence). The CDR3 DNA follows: TGTGCCAGCAGCTTAGCGGGTAGTAAAGGGAGTGGAAACACCATATATTTT. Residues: CASSLAGSKGSGNTIYF.